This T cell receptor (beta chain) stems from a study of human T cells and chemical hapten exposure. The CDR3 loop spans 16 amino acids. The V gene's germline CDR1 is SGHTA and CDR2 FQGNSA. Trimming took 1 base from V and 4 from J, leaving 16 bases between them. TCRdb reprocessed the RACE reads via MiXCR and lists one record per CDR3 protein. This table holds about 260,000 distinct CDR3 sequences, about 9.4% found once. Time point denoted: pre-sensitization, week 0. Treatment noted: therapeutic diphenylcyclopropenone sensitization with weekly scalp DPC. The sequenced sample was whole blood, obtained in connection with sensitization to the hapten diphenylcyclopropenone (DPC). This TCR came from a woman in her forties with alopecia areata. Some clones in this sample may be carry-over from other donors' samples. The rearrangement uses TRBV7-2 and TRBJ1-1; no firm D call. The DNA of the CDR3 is TGTGCCAGCAGCTTAGAGGTTATCCCCGGAGGCACTGAAGCTTTCTTT. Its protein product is CASSLEVIPGGTEAFF.